This T cell receptor beta chain originates from a study of blood T cell repertoires in COVID-19. Study-wide background: Sample material is recorded as cDNA or gDNA derived from T cells, B-cell-depleted T cells, or PBMCs.

After removal of 7 bases from V and 6 bases from J, the junction contained 5 bases not matched to a gene. The germline gives CDR1 MNHEY, CDR2 SVGAGI. The CDR3 is 13 residues long. Cohort placement rested on clinical history that participants reported themselves. Profiled with immunoSEQ multiplex PCR; TCRdb holds only in-frame clones, not every one. The sample records 180,000 or so clones, over 80% being singletons. The sequenced sample was PBMCs or T cells enriched from blood (not recorded which). J is TRBJ1-2 and V is TRBV6-5; 10 bases map to TRBD1. The receptor comes from a woman in her sixties or seventies who had recovered from COVID-19. CDR3 sequence (DNA): TGTGCCAGCATGCGAGGGACAGGGGATGGCTACACCTTC. Protein sequence: CASMRGTGDGYTF.